This TCR beta chain was captured by sequencing in a study of T cells in Graves' hyperthyroidism and ophthalmopathy. The study included ophthalmopathy patients with Clinical Activity Score at least 3, NOSPECS grade at least 4 and duration under 3 months. Clinical symptoms, serum thyroxine, TRAb, thyroid ultrasound and orbital computed tomography informed diagnoses. This clonotype occurred once. Its antigen is as yet unknown. A much larger clone is a single base away; this may be a read error. From germline, CDR1 is SGHTA and CDR2 FQGNSA. The CDR3 runs 13 residues. With 7 bases removed from V and 2 bases from J, the gap between germline ends came to 11 bases. Amplification yielded TCR beta CDR3 regions, with RNA transcripts as the source. TCR CDR3 underwent first-round RT-PCR with the HTBI primer set. TCRdb re-derived calls from the multiplex PCR reads in MiXCR, one entry per CDR3 protein. The sample holds hundreds of thousands of distinct CDR3 sequences, around 15% seen once.

General study points: Among clonotypes expanded in thyroid above 0.001, most were also found in blood. Patients with ophthalmopathy were separated from those with stable hyperthyroidism by a 13 V-J model.

The TCR originated in a man in his late teens or twenties with Graves' ophthalmopathy. Sample: blood. The chain combines TRBV7-2 with TRBJ2-5; D remains ambiguous. CDR3 in amino acids: CASNEGRQETQYF. The CDR3, as DNA: TGTGCCAGCAACGAAGGGCGTCAAGAGACCCAGTACTTC. The full variable domain, its missing parts supplied by reference TRBV7-2 and TRBJ2-5, is GAGVSQSPSNKVTEKGKDVELRCDPISGHTALYWYRQSLGQGLEFLIYFQGNSAPDKSGLPSDRFSAERTGGSVSTLTIQRTQQEDSAVYLCASNEGRQETQYFGPGTRLLVL.